Below, one T cell receptor beta chain is given with its context. This entry belongs to a study of T cell changes during pregnancy in multiple sclerosis. Only in-frame clones appear in the TCRdb table, and some are missing; sequencing was by immunoSEQ multiplex PCR. The table lists about 84,000 clones, 94% of them singletons, with around 0.91% in the top ten. The clonotype was recovered from a female donor in good health, enrolled as a control in a pregnancy study. Source: peripheral blood, taken in the second trimester of pregnancy.

The CDR3 reads CASSLAPRTGEGEAFF. The CDR3, as DNA: TGTGCCAGCAGCTTGGCCCCCAGGACAGGGGAGGGCGAAGCTTTCTTT. The chain carries TRBV5-5 and TRBJ1-1; 9 bases line up with TRBD1. Germline trimming cut 0 bases from V and 8 bases from J; bases unmatched to any gene: 11. The CDR3 runs 16 residues. Germline V gene sequence: CDR1 SGHKS, CDR2 YYEKEE (reference sequence).